The source of this T cell receptor (beta chain) is a study of blood T cell repertoires in COVID-19. The assay was immunoSEQ multiplex PCR, and TCRdb's table has in-frame clones only and misses some. The sample shows 300,000 to 500,000 clones, 85% to 90% of them seen only once. The CDR3 is 16 residues long. Trimming left V 4 bases short and J 6 bases short, with 20 bases between. Looked up from germline, CDR1 is SGHNT and CDR2 is YYREEE (reference sequence). Participants were aged about 18 to 95 years, lived in some 23 US areas, and enrolled virtually. Cohorts were determined from participant-reported clinical history.

The V call is TRBV5-4, the J call TRBJ1-3; a possible D gene is TRBD1 (6 bases). Input material: PBMCs or T cells enriched from blood (not recorded which). This clonotype was obtained from a woman in her twenties or thirties with acute COVID-19. The CDR3 loop reads CASSTTNRELKNTIYF. Here the CDR3 DNA reads TGTGCCAGCAGCACGACCAACAGGGAGCTAAAAAACACCATATATTTT.